The 21 T cell receptor beta chains given below trace back to one sample, sequenced in a study of regulatory T cells in long-lasting Graves disease. As for time point: newly diagnosed GD, antithyroid drugs for less than 3 months. Researchers made the TCR library from RNA that was extracted from PBMCs. Arm-PCR of CDR3 regions and iRepertoire HTBI primers were the basis on which TCR beta libraries were built. TCRdb used MiXCR to reprocess the multiplex PCR reads, holding one entry per CDR3 protein. This sample has approximately 460,000 distinct CDR3 sequences, with about a sixth found just once. These data were likewise used in another study, on T cells in Graves' hyperthyroidism and ophthalmopathy.

This specimen was peripheral blood mononuclear cells (PBMCs), taken at new diagnosis, from a patient treated with antithyroid drugs. The receptors originated from a woman aged 30 to 39 with Graves disease.

In its sample, this clonotype was seen a few times. V usage is TRBV20-1 and J usage is TRBJ2-7; D is possibly TRBD1 or TRBD2 (5 bases each). CDR1 and CDR2 (germline): DFQATT, SNEGSKA (reference sequence). Trimming stripped 4 bases from V and 3 bases from J, with 19 bases between. CDR3 length equals 15 residues. CDR3 sequence: CSAIRGDSPGYEQYF. CDR3 bases: TGCAGTGCTATCCGGGGAGACAGCCCGGGCTACGAGCAGTACTTC.

CDR3 in amino acids: CASSSHLGRRKYNEQFF. In nucleotides, the CDR3 is TGCGCCAGCAGCTCACACCTGGGGAGACGAAAGTACAATGAGCAGTTCTTC. The chain is built from TRBV5-1 and TRBJ2-1; a possible D gene is TRBD2 (5 bases). Germline CDR1 is SGHRS and CDR2 is YFSETQ. The CDR3 contains 17 residues. With 3 bases removed from V and 4 bases from J, the gap between germline ends came to 20 bases.

The rearrangement joins TRBV7-9 to TRBJ1-3, with 8 bases fitting TRBD1. Germline-derived CDR1 and CDR2 are SEHNR and FQNEAQ (reference sequence). CDR3 size: 15 residues. Trimming removed 5 bases from V and 4 bases from J; junction bases left unmatched: 7. The CDR3 loop reads CASSTDRGTGNTIYF. DNA for the CDR3: TGTGCCAGCAGCACAGACAGGGGTACCGGAAACACCATATATTTT.

The chain combines TRBV11-2 with TRBJ2-7; 10 nucleotides line up with TRBD2. This CDR3 spans 14 amino acids. Germline CDR1 is SGHAT and CDR2 is FQNNGV. With V trimmed by 4 bases and J by 4 bases, 4 bases remained unmatched. The CDR3 nucleotides read TGTGCCAGCAGCTCCGGGACTAGCGTGTACGAGCAGTACTTC. Its protein is CASSSGTSVYEQYF.

This clonotype was picked up many times. The rearrangement joins TRBV6-2 or TRBV6-3 to TRBJ2-1, with TRBD2 matching over 14 bases. The ends lost 6 bases at V and 4 bases at J; junction bases unmatched: 8. The germline V gene has CDR1 MNHEY and CDR2 SVGEGT. This CDR3 has 17 residues. The CDR3 loop is CASSRTSGRPQYNEQFF. The CDR3 DNA reads as TGTGCCAGCAGCAGGACTAGCGGGAGGCCTCAATACAATGAGCAGTTCTTC.

This clonotype showed up many times. The V and J genes are TRBV7-9 and TRBJ1-4; maybe TRBD1 (5 bases). Germline V gene lookup returns CDR1 SEHNR and CDR2 FQNEAQ (reference sequence). V was clipped by 2 bases and J by 7 bases, with 11 bases between them. CDR3 length: 14 amino acids. The CDR3 spells CASSLSGISEKLFF. The CDR3 DNA is TGTGCCAGCAGCTTATCAGGGATAAGTGAAAAACTGTTTTTT.

This clonotype has a count of ten or more. The V call is TRBV28, the J call TRBJ2-7; 9 positions agree with TRBD1. After removal of 8 bases from V and 5 bases from J, the junction contained 13 bases not matched to a gene. The germline V gene has CDR1 MDHEN and CDR2 SYDVKM. The CDR3 spans 15 residues. CDR3 residues: CASRLTGDRVDEQYF. For the CDR3, the DNA is TGTGCCAGCCGATTGACCGGGGACAGGGTGGACGAGCAGTACTTC. Filled out from reference TRBV28 and TRBJ2-7, the complete variable domain reads DVKVTQSSRYLVKRTGEKVFLECVQDMDHENMFWYRQDPGLGLRLIYFSYDVKMKEKGDIPEGYSVSREKKERFSLILESASTNQTSMYLCASRLTGDRVDEQYFGPGTRLTVT.

This clonotype was counted between two and nine times. The rearrangement uses TRBV7-9 and TRBJ2-2; the match to TRBD1 covers 9 bases. V lost 5 bases to trimming and J lost 6 bases; unmatched junction nucleotides: 7. The germline V gene encodes CDR1 SEHNR and CDR2 FQNEAQ (reference sequence). The CDR3 consists of 15 residues. The chain's CDR3 is CASSRTGVEAGELFF. The DNA for the CDR3 is TGTGCCAGCAGCCGGACAGGGGTAGAAGCCGGGGAGCTGTTTTTT.

The rearrangement joins TRBV5-1 to TRBJ1-1, with 7 positions matching TRBD1. The CDR3 is 15 amino acids. With 2 bases clipped from V and 0 bases from J, the junction kept 4 bases outside the gene matches. Per germline, CDR1 SGHRS and CDR2 YFSETQ. This chain's CDR3 is CASSLRTGMNTEAFF. The CDR3 nucleotides read TGCGCCAGCAGCTTACGGACAGGAATGAACACTGAAGCTTTCTTT.

This clonotype appeared a few times. CDR3 sequence: CASSQALREHSYEQYF. CDR3 in DNA: TGCGCCAGCAGCCAAGCATTGCGGGAGCACTCCTACGAGCAGTACTTC. The V and J genes are TRBV4-1 and TRBJ2-7; 7 bases are shared with TRBD2. Germline CDR1 and CDR2: MGHRA and YSYEKL. This CDR3 has 16 residues. V lost 1 base and J lost 0; bases outside the gene matches: 6.

In its sample, this clonotype was seen many times. The chain couples TRBV27 to TRBJ2-7; tentative D call: TRBD1 (5 bases). With 6 bases removed from V and 2 bases from J, the gap between germline ends came to 14 bases. CDR1 and CDR2 from the germline V gene are MNHEY and SMNVEV (reference sequence). The CDR3 extends over 14 amino acids. CDR3 sequence: CASSLRGLTYEQYF. For the CDR3, the DNA is TGTGCCAGCAGCCTTAGGGGTCTAACCTACGAGCAGTACTTC.

Note on this clonotype: A much larger clone sits a single nucleotide away, making a read error possible. The rearrangement uses TRBV12-3 or TRBV12-4 and TRBJ2-7; no firm D call. This CDR3 region has 14 residues. Deletions cut 8 bases from V and 6 bases from J, with 20 bases between. DNA of the CDR3: TGTGCCAGCGGCCAGAGCGTCCAGTTTGGCGAGCAGTACTTC. Residues: CASGQSVQFGEQYF.

Concerning this clonotype: This may be a read error: a much more frequent sequence differs by one nucleotide. The J gene is TRBJ1-6, the V gene TRBV7-9, with D possibly being TRBD1 (5 bases). Germline V lookup: CDR1 SEHNR, CDR2 FQNEAQ (reference sequence). Trimming took 5 bases from V and 11 from J, leaving 19 bases between them. CDR3 length: 15 amino acids. Here the CDR3 reads CASSPPRGASAPLHF. CDR3 nucleotide sequence: TGTGCCAGCAGCCCGCCTCGAGGGGCTTCGGCACCCCTCCACTTT.

This clonotype was recorded many times. The chain uses TRBV6-1 and TRBJ1-2; 9 bases are shared with TRBD1. CDR3 length: 13 residues. J was trimmed by 4 bases and V by 7 bases; bases with no gene match: 4. Germline loops: CDR1 MNHNS, CDR2 SASEGT. The CDR3 region is CASKPQGAYGYTF. The CDR3 DNA is TGTGCCAGCAAACCACAGGGGGCCTATGGCTACACCTTC.

This sequence joins TRBV28 and TRBJ2-7, with TRBD2 matching over 8 bases. The germline CDR1 and CDR2 sequences are MDHEN and SYDVKM. The CDR3 totals 17 residues. The V gene end was trimmed by 3 bases and the J gene end by 0 bases; junction bases not matched to a gene: 10. The CDR3 nucleotides read TGTGCCAGCAGTTTCGGCGGGAGGTCAAGGGACTCCTACGAGCAGTACTTC. Its translation: CASSFGGRSRDSYEQYF. Full variable domain (missing parts from reference TRBV28 and TRBJ2-7): DVKVTQSSRYLVKRTGEKVFLECVQDMDHENMFWYRQDPGLGLRLIYFSYDVKMKEKGDIPEGYSVSREKKERFSLILESASTNQTSMYLCASSFGGRSRDSYEQYFGPGTRLTVT.

This clonotype has ten or more counts. The chain combines TRBV28 with TRBJ1-5; D unclear. The length of the CDR3 is 16 residues. Germline V gene data show CDR1 as MDHEN and CDR2 as SYDVKM. Trimming shortened V by 5 bases and J by 6 bases, and 20 bases separated the two germline ends. DNA for the CDR3: TGTGCCAGCAGTCCCCGGAGGTTTGGGAGACGTCAGCCCCAGCATTTT. Encoded protein: CASSPRRFGRRQPQHF.

This clonotype was counted many times. The chain combines TRBV20-1 with TRBJ1-1; D is possibly TRBD1 (6 bases). Germline V gene data show CDR1 as DFQATT and CDR2 as SNEGSKA (reference sequence). Trimming left V 2 bases short and J 6 bases short, with 16 bases between. The CDR3 is 14 residues long. CDR3 nucleotides: TGCAGTGCTAGATCCAGGGGCTTCAACGCTGAAGCTTTCTTT. Translation: CSARSRGFNAEAFF.

This clonotype has at least ten counts. The V and J genes are TRBV2 and TRBJ2-1; weak D call: TRBD1 (5 bases). Germline assignment: CDR1 SNHLY and CDR2 FYNNEI. Trimming took off 8 bases at V and 0 bases at J, with 11 bases between the two ends. The CDR3 is 14 residues long. CDR3 DNA: TGTGCCAGCTCGACAGACACCTCCTACAATGAGCAGTTCTTC. This translates into CASSTDTSYNEQFF.

Only one count was recorded for this clonotype. This chain joins TRBV29-1 and TRBJ1-2; perhaps TRBD1 as D (5 bases). V lost 2 bases to trimming and J lost 2 bases, with 9 bases between them. The germline gives CDR1 SQVTM, CDR2 ANQGSEA. This CDR3 region has 13 residues. The CDR3 here is CSVEPGGNYGYTF. CDR3 in DNA: TGCAGCGTTGAACCCGGGGGGAACTATGGCTACACCTTC. The complete variable domain, with remaining parts taken from reference TRBV29-1 and TRBJ1-2, reads SAVISQKPSRDICQRGTSLTIQCQVDSQVTMMFWYRQQPGQSLTLIATANQGSEATYESGFVIDKFPISRPNLTFSTLTVSNMSPEDSSIYLCSVEPGGNYGYTFGSGTRLTVV.

This clonotype was found many times. This chain uses TRBV27 with TRBJ2-1; D not certain. V lost 4 bases and J lost 8, with 9 bases in between. CDR1 and CDR2 from the germline V gene are MNHEY and SMNVEV (reference sequence). The length of the CDR3 is 12 residues. In DNA form, the CDR3 reads TGTGCCAGCAGTTCTTGGGGTGATGAGCAGTTCTTC. This codes for CASSSWGDEQFF.

This clonotype appeared many times. The rearrangement joins TRBV11-2 to TRBJ2-5; 7 bases are shared with TRBD2. V shed 5 bases, J shed 7 bases, and the junction held 13 bases outside the gene matches. This CDR3 has 15 residues. Germline V CDR1 and CDR2: SGHAT, FQNNGV. The CDR3 sequence is CASSREGSSGGTQYF. The DNA of the CDR3 is TGTGCCAGCAGCAGAGAGGGCAGCTCGGGGGGGACCCAGTACTTC.